The rows below give T cell receptor beta chains drawn from one sample of a study of T cell changes during pregnancy in multiple sclerosis. Repertoires were generated with immunoSEQ multiplex PCR, while TCRdb's copy carries only in-frame clones and drops some. The sample shows about 60,000 clones, around 93% of them seen only once. The sample in question was CD4+ T cells from peripheral blood mononuclear cells, obtained in the first trimester of pregnancy. Every receptor here comes from a female donor with multiple sclerosis, enrolled in a pregnancy study. Both conserved end residues are part of each CDR3.

>TRBV6-5|TRBJ1-2
CASSRDRNYGYTF
>TRBV2|TRBJ1-1
CASSEQGMNTEAFF
>TRBV7-9|TRBJ2-7
CASSFDLDEQYF
>TRBV9|TRBJ1-5
CASNGSGTSNQPQHF
>TRBV5-1|TRBJ2-3
CASSDSGGAPDTQYF
>TRBV19|TRBJ2-5
CASSIYYYQETQYF
>TRBV11-2|TRBJ2-1
CASSLGLNEQFF
>TRBV30|TRBJ2-7
CAWNPDRPTDEQYF
>TRBV30|TRBJ2-7
CAWIGEGEQYF
>TRBV5-6|TRBJ2-3
CASSFRTTPGFPDTQYF
>TRBV28|TRBJ2-5
CASSPPGQGAGETQYF
>TRBV9|TRBJ2-1
CASSRLVHEQFF
>TRBV10-3|TRBJ1-4
CAISATGFEKLFF
>TRBV6-5|TRBJ1-1
CASNRDRGANTEAFF
>TRBV19|TRBJ1-1
CASTPAGTGKAFF
>TRBV9|TRBJ2-5
CASSVGAQRGETQYF
>TRBV7-2|TRBJ1-1
CASSLIRGTEAFF
>TRBV7-2|TRBJ2-5
CASSLTSTTWETQYF
>TRBV2|TRBJ1-5
CASSPDNQPQHF
>TRBV19|TRBJ1-1
CATKLRDRGYEAFF
>TRBV5-1|TRBJ1-1
CASSLSTGVGHTEAFF
>TRBV5-4|TRBJ2-2
CASSLPGLASGELFF
>TRBV6-6|TRBJ1-1
CASSYQNTEAFF
>TRBV15|TRBJ1-4
CATKEWEDEKLFF
>TRBV19|TRBJ1-1
CASSAGALQVLNTEAFF
>TRBV14|TRBJ2-1
CASSSPGGARNEQFF
>TRBV18|TRBJ2-7
CASSPIRGRVKSHEQYF
>TRBV5-1|TRBJ2-7
CASSFAHSAAEQYF
>TRBV19|TRBJ2-1
CASSLGQSYNEQFF
>TRBV7-8|TRBJ2-7
CASSSDYEQYF
>TRBV21-1|TRBJ1-1
CAGPRGNRDDTEAFF
>TRBV27|TRBJ2-7
CASRVDSLSYEQYF
>TRBV11-2|TRBJ1-2
CASSFIGGANYGYTF
>TRBV5-1|TRBJ1-4
CASSQSPPGGTTNEKLFF
>TRBV9|TRBJ2-1
CASSPRTSGTGNEQFF
>TRBV11-2|TRBJ1-4
CASSLPPRDRFYNEKLFF
>TRBV6-1|TRBJ1-2
CASSVETGFNYGYTF
>TRBV4-2|TRBJ2-2
CASSPTGSIDTGELFF
>TRBV7-3|TRBJ1-1
CASSPQSGMGTEAFF
>TRBV7-8|TRBJ2-2
CASSLRGTIPGELFF
>TRBV7-9|TRBJ1-5
CASSLEGGQPQHF
>TRBV19|TRBJ2-5
CASSDRTGFGETQYF
>TRBV6-1|TRBJ1-2
CASRPTGSDHGYTF
>TRBV4-3|TRBJ2-2
CASSQVGQGANTGELFF
>TRBV5-1|TRBJ2-2
CASSLVSGGPAGELFF
>TRBV7-2|TRBJ1-3
CASSRGGNTIYF